This is a list of T cell receptor beta chains from one sample in a study of spatial heterogeneity in lung cancer. A single record per CDR3 protein comes from TCRdb applying MiXCR to the 5' RACE reads. The sample records 20,000 to 30,000 distinct CDR3 sequences, roughly 10% being singletons. The sequencing here drew on lung tumor tissue, taken at surgery. These receptors all stem from a male donor with early-stage non-small cell lung cancer. The CDR3 runs from the conserved cysteine through the conserved F or W. The order of the fields is D gene, J gene, V gene, clone size, CDR3 DNA, CDR3 protein. A D gene is named only where the DNA matches it firmly. Clone size, where shown, is once, few, many, or a class for clones that have expanded.

>.|TRBJ2-5|TRBV20-1|.
TGCAGTGCTAGACCATCAGCCTCCCAAGAGACCCAGTACTTC
CSARPSASQETQYF
>.|TRBJ2-1|TRBV7-8|few
TGTGCCAGCAGCTTCAGGAGCTCCTACAATGAGCAGTTCTTC
CASSFRSSYNEQFF
>.|TRBJ1-3|TRBV7-9|many
TGTGCCAGCAGCTTTACTGGAAACACCATATATTTT
CASSFTGNTIYF
>TRBD1|TRBJ2-7|TRBV18|many
TGTGCCAGCTACCCGGGACAGGGTAATTACGAGCAGTACTTC
CASYPGQGNYEQYF
>TRBD1|TRBJ1-3|TRBV29-1|few
TGCAGCGTGCCCGACAGGGGTGGAAACACCATATATTTT
CSVPDRGGNTIYF
>TRBD2|TRBJ2-7|TRBV20-1|many
TGCAGCGCGGGGGACCAATACGAGCAGTACTTC
CSAGDQYEQYF
>.|TRBJ2-7|TRBV28|medium-sized
TGTGCCAGCAGTAGAGTACAGGCGCAGTACTTC
CASSRVQAQYF
>TRBD1|TRBJ2-7|TRBV29-1|many
TGCAGCGTCGGACAGGGGACCACCTCAACTGGCGAGCAGTACTTC
CSVGQGTTSTGEQYF
>.|TRBJ2-7|TRBV29-1|medium-sized
TGCAGCGCCCGGGAGTCCTACGAGCAGTACTTC
CSARESYEQYF
>.|TRBJ1-5|TRBV6-2/TRBV6-3|many
TGTGCCAGCAATGTACACAGGGCGAATCAGCCCCAGCATTTT
CASNVHRANQPQHF
>.|TRBJ2-3|TRBV28|large
TGTGCCAGCAGTTTTTCACTAGCCGGCACAGATACGCAGTATTTT
CASSFSLAGTDTQYF
>TRBD2|TRBJ2-1|TRBV3-1|many
TGTGCCAGCAGCCAAAAGATGGCGGGAGGAAGGAATGAGCAGTTCTTC
CASSQKMAGGRNEQFF
>TRBD2|TRBJ2-7|TRBV2|.
TGTGCCAGCAGTGATATAGCGGGGGGAACCTACGAGCAGTACTTC
CASSDIAGGTYEQYF
>TRBD2|TRBJ2-3|TRBV5-1|.
TGCGCCAGCAGCACGGGAGCGGGAGGGCAAGATACGCAGTATTTT
CASSTGAGGQDTQYF
>TRBD2|TRBJ2-1|TRBV20-1|many
TGCAGTGCACCCGGGGGGGACTCCTACAATGAGCAGTTCTTC
CSAPGGDSYNEQFF
>.|TRBJ1-2|TRBV24-1|.
TGTGCCACCAGTGATTTCGGACAGAAGAGTTCAGTTGGTCCCAATTCCCCGCGAGGCTACACCTTC
CATSDFGQKSSVGPNSPRGYTF